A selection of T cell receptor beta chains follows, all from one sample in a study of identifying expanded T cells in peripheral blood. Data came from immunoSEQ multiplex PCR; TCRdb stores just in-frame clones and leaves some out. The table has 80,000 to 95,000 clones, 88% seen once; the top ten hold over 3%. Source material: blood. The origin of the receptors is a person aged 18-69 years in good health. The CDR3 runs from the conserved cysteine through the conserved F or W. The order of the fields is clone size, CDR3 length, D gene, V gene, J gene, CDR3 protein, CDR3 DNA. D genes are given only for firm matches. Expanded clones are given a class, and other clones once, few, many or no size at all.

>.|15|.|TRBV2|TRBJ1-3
CASTPDGISGNTIYF
TGTGCCAGCACCCCGGACGGGATCTCTGGAAACACCATATATTTT
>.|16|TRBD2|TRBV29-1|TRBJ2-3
CSVDRASGGWTDTQYF
TGCAGCGTTGATAGGGCTAGCGGGGGGTGGACAGATACGCAGTATTTT
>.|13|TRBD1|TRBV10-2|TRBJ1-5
CATTGTVNQPQHF
TGCGCCACCACCGGGACAGTCAATCAGCCCCAGCATTTT
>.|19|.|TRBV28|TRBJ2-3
CASSSPWGEPRPDTDTQYF
TGTGCCAGCAGTTCCCCCTGGGGGGAGCCGCGACCCGACACAGATACGCAGTATTTT
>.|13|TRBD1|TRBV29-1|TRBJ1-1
CSGTGGSNTEAFF
TGCAGTGGAACAGGGGGCTCTAACACTGAAGCTTTCTTT
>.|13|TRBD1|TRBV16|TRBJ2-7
CASSQDRGHEQYF
TGTGCCAGCAGCCAGGACAGGGGCCACGAGCAGTACTTC
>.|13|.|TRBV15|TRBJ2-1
CATSFGGYNEQFF
TGTGCCACCTCCTTTGGCGGTTACAATGAGCAGTTCTTC
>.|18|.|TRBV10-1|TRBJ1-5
CASSESIPISSYSQPQHF
TGCGCCAGCAGTGAGTCGATTCCTATAAGCAGTTACAGTCAGCCCCAGCATTTT
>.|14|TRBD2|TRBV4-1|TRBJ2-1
CASSPRGLAGEQFF
TGCGCCAGCAGCCCGCGGGGACTAGCGGGCGAGCAGTTCTTC
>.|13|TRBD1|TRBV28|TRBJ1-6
CASRTGGLSPLHF
TGTGCCAGCAGGACAGGGGGCTTATCACCCCTCCACTTT
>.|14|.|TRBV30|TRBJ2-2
CAWLQFSNTGELFF
TGTGCCTGGCTCCAGTTTTCGAACACCGGGGAGCTGTTTTTT
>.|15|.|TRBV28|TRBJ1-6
CASSLRLQTNSPLHF
TGTGCCAGCAGTTTGAGATTACAGACAAATTCACCCCTCCACTTT
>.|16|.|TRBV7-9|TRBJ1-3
CASSQGDRLSGNTIYF
TGTGCCAGCAGCCAAGGAGACAGGCTCTCTGGAAACACCATATATTTT
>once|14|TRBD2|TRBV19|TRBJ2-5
CASSRLAAQETQYF
TGTGCCAGTAGTCGACTAGCGGCGCAAGAGACCCAGTACTTC
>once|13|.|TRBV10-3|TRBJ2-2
CAISPTYTGELFF
TGTGCCATCAGTCCTACGTACACCGGGGAGCTGTTTTTT
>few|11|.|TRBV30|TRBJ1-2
CAWSVQGGYTF
TGTGCCTGGAGTGTACAGGGCGGCTACACCTTC
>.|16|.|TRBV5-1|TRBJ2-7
CASSLWGSGSSYEQYF
TGCGCCAGCAGCTTGTGGGGTTCGGGCAGCTCCTACGAGCAGTACTTC
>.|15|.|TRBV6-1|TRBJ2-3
CASRLGEDSTDTQYF
TGTGCCAGCAGATTGGGGGAGGATTCCACAGATACGCAGTATTTT
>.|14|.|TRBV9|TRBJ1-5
CASSSRDTYQPQHF
TGTGCCAGCAGCTCCCGGGACACCTATCAGCCCCAGCATTTT
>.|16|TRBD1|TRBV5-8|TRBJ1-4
CASSADRGATNEKLFF
TGTGCCAGCAGCGCGGACAGGGGTGCAACTAATGAAAAACTGTTTTTT
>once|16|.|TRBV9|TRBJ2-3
CASSVVAGASSDTQYF
TGTGCCAGCAGCGTAGTGGCGGGGGCCTCATCGGATACGCAGTATTTT
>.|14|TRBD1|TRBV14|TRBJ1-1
CASSQVTGYTEAFF
TGTGCCAGCAGCCAAGTGACAGGGTACACTGAAGCTTTCTTT
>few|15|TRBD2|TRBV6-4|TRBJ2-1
CASSDSERGDNEQFF
TGTGCCAGCAGTGACTCGGAGCGGGGGGACAATGAGCAGTTCTTC
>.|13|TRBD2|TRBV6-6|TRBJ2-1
CASRIAGADEQFF
TGTGCCAGCCGAATAGCGGGGGCGGATGAGCAGTTCTTC
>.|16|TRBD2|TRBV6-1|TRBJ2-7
CAISARGGRGSYEQYF
TGTGCCATCAGTGCTCGCGGCGGGAGGGGGTCCTACGAGCAGTACTTC
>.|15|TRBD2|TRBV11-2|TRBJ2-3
CASSPGLVGTDTQYF
TGTGCCAGCAGCCCGGGACTAGTCGGCACAGATACGCAGTATTTT
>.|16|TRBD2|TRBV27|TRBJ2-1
CASSLISGTRIGEQFF
TGTGCCAGCAGTTTAATTTCCGGGACTAGGATTGGTGAGCAGTTCTTC
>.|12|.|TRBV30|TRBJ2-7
CAWGGGLDEQYF
TGTGCCTGGGGGGGCGGATTAGACGAGCAGTACTTC
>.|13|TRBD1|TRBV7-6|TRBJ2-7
CASSPGQGYEQYF
TGTGCCAGCAGCCCGGGACAGGGATACGAGCAGTACTTC
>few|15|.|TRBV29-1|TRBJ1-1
CSAWGGEFMNTEAFF
TGCAGCGCCTGGGGGGGGGAGTTCATGAACACTGAAGCTTTCTTT
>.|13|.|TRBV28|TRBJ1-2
CASSIPGPYGYTF
TGTGCCAGCAGCATACCGGGCCCCTATGGCTACACCTTC
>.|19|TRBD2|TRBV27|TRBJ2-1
CASSGRGTSGRSSYNEQFF
TGTGCCAGCAGTGGAAGAGGGACTAGCGGGAGGAGCTCCTACAATGAGCAGTTCTTC
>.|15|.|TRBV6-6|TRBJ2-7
CASSYGGPPLGEQYF
TGTGCCAGCAGTTACGGCGGACCCCCACTTGGGGAGCAGTACTTC
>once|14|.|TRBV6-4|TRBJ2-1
CASSADPGQGDQFF
TGTGCCAGCAGTGCCGACCCGGGACAAGGGGACCAGTTCTTC